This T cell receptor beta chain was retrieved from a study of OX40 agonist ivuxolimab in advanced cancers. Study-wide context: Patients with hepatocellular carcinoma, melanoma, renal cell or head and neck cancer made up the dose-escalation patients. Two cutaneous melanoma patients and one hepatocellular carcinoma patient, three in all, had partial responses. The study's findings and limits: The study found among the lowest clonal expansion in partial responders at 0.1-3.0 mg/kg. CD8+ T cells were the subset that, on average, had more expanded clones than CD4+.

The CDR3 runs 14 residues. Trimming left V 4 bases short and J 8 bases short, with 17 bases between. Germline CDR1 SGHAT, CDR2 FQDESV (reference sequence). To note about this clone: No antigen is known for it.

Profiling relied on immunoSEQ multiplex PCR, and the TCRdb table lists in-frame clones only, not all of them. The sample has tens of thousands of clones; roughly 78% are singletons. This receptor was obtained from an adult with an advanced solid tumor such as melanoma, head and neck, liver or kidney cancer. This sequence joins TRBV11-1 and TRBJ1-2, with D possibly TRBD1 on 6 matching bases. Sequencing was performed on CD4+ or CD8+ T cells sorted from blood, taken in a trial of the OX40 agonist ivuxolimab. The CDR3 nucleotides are TGTGCCAGCAGCTCCCCGGAGGTAGGGGGAGGCTACACCTTC. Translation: CASSSPEVGGGYTF. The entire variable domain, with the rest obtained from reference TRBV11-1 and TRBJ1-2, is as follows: EAEVAQSPRYKITEKSQAVAFWCDPISGHATLYWYRQILGQGPELLVQFQDESVVDDSQLPKDRFSAERLKGVDSTLKIQPAELGDSAMYLCASSSPEVGGGYTFGSGTRLTVV.